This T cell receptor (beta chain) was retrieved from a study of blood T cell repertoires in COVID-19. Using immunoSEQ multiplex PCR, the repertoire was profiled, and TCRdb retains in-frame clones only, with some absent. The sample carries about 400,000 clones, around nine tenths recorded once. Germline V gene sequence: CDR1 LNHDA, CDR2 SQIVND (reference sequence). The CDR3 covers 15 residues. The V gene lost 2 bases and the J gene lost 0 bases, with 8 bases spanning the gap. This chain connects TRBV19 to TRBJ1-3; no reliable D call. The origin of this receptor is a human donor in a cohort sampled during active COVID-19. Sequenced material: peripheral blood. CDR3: CASSISSYSGNTIYF. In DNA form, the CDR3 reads TGTGCCAGTAGTATATCATCCTACTCTGGAAACACCATATATTTT.